This T cell receptor (beta chain) emerged from a study of T cell responses to AZD1222 COVID-19 vaccine. Broader study findings: Baseline seropositives among AZD1222 recipients totaled only 5 to 7.

About this clone itself: The antigen is unknown.

The method was immunoSEQ multiplex PCR; TCRdb's version includes in-frame clones alone and lacks a portion of them. This sample carries around 110,000 clones, 75% to 90% of them seen once, and the ten largest clones take roughly 5.1%. Looked up from germline, CDR1 is MNHEY and CDR2 is SVGAGI. The CDR3 totals 16 residues. V shed 4 bases and J shed 5 bases, with 18 bases lying between them. This receptor was identified in an adult in good health. This chain links TRBV6-5 with TRBJ2-1; no clear D. Specimen: peripheral blood, collected on day 0 of AZD1222 vaccination. The CDR3: CASSSYSTINNNEQFF. Written as DNA, the CDR3 is TGTGCCAGCAGTTCCTACTCGACGATCAACAACAATGAGCAGTTCTTC.